The 20 T cell receptor beta chains below all came from one sample that was sequenced in a study of cytomegalovirus exposure and HLA in healthy donors. Generated by immunoSEQ multiplex PCR, the TCRdb table keeps only in-frame clones and is missing some. The sample lists roughly 100,000 clones; approximately 90% were seen once. Sequenced input: PBMCs. These receptors all stem from a woman under 30 in good health and CMV-seropositive.

V usage is TRBV10-2 and J usage is TRBJ2-2; the D gene is possibly TRBD1 (6 bases). This CDR3 is 13 amino acids long. The V gene's germline CDR1 is WSHSY and CDR2 SAAADI. The germline V and J ends were trimmed by 6 bases and 4 bases, with 9 bases remaining between them. The CDR3 nucleotides are TGCGCCAGCAGCACAGGGACCACCGGGGAGCTGTTTTTT. It specifies CASSTGTTGELFF.

The CDR3 coding sequence is TGTGCCAGCAGTGAGGGGAGGCAAGAGACCCAGTACTTC. Protein: CASSEGRQETQYF. The rearrangement uses TRBV6-1 and TRBJ2-5, with D maybe TRBD2 (6 bases). The CDR3 runs to 13 residues. The germline V and J ends were trimmed by 3 bases and 2 bases, with 7 bases remaining between them. Germline values: CDR1 MNHNS, CDR2 SASEGT.

This chain links TRBV28 with TRBJ1-6; TRBD1 is a possible D gene (6 bases). Germline CDR1 MDHEN, CDR2 SYDVKM. This CDR3 has 15 residues. The V and J ends lost 2 bases and 7 bases respectively, with 12 bases between them. CDR3 in DNA: TGTGCCAGCAGTTTAAGCGGGGGCGGGAATTCACCCCTCCACTTT. Translation gives CASSLSGGGNSPLHF.

The V and J genes are TRBV27 and TRBJ2-5, with TRBD2 matching 7 bases. The CDR3 totals 15 residues. With V trimmed by 2 bases and J by 1 base, 4 bases remained unmatched. Germline CDR1 reads MNHEY; CDR2 reads SMNVEV (reference sequence). CDR3 sequence: CASSLGAGVQETQYF. CDR3 in DNA: TGTGCCAGCAGTTTAGGCGCGGGGGTCCAAGAGACCCAGTACTTC.

The chain recombines TRBV19 with TRBJ2-3, with 14 bases matching TRBD2. V lost 2 bases to trimming and J lost 4 bases; unmatched junction nucleotides: 5. The CDR3 contains 17 residues. CDR1 is LNHDA, CDR2 SQIVND, per germline (reference sequence). The CDR3 is CASSIRLAGGPADTQYF. The DNA for the CDR3 is TGTGCCAGTAGTATACGACTAGCGGGGGGGCCCGCAGATACGCAGTATTTT.

The chain combines TRBV6-5 with TRBJ2-3; D perhaps matches TRBD1 (5 bases). The V end lost 0 bases, the J end lost 5 bases, and 12 bases lay between the germline ends. There are 15 residues in the CDR3. Per germline, CDR1 MNHEY and CDR2 SVGAGI. This chain's CDR3 is CASSYSARGIDTQYF. In nucleotides, the CDR3 is TGTGCCAGCAGTTACTCGGCAAGGGGCATAGATACGCAGTATTTT.

The rearrangement joins TRBV9 to TRBJ2-2, with a tentative D call TRBD1 (5 bases). There are 13 residues in the CDR3. The V and J ends lost 4 bases and 7 bases respectively, with 11 bases between them. Germline V gives CDR1 SGDLS, CDR2 YYNGEE. DNA of the CDR3: TGTGCCAGCAGCCATGAAGGGGACGGGGAGCTGTTTTTT. Protein: CASSHEGDGELFF.

V is TRBV4-1 and J is TRBJ1-5, with D maybe TRBD1 (6 bases). The germline gives CDR1 MGHRA, CDR2 YSYEKL. V was pared by 1 base and J by 0 bases, with 10 bases between. The CDR3 is 16 amino acids. The CDR3 spells CASSQGGGGSNQPQHF. CDR3 bases: TGCGCCAGCAGCCAAGGGGGAGGGGGTAGCAATCAGCCCCAGCATTTT.

This clone was observed a single time. The J gene is TRBJ2-2, the V gene TRBV27, with 9 bases lining up with TRBD2. The junction had 7 bases not matched to a gene; V was cut back by 3 bases and J by 5 bases. Germline CDR1 reads MNHEY; CDR2 reads SMNVEV (reference sequence). The CDR3 is 16 amino acids. CDR3: CASSFYGAGGTGELFF. DNA for the CDR3: TGTGCCAGCAGTTTCTACGGGGCGGGGGGGACCGGGGAGCTGTTTTTT.

The CDR3 coding sequence is TGTGCCAGTAGTATTCCGACAGGGCGGACTGGAAACACCATATATTTT. This codes for CASSIPTGRTGNTIYF. The gene calls are TRBV19 and TRBJ1-3, with TRBD1 identical over 7 bases. CDR3 size: 16 residues. J lost 2 bases, V lost 3 bases, and 7 bases had no gene match. CDR1 is LNHDA and CDR2 is SQIVND in the germline V gene (reference sequence).

A single count supports this clone. CDR3 amino acids: CASSVGPTPETQYF. CDR3 coding DNA: TGTGCCAGCAGCGTAGGGCCAACCCCAGAGACCCAGTACTTC. This sequence joins TRBV9 and TRBJ2-5; no reliable D call. Trimming removed 0 bases at V and 4 bases at J, with 10 bases between. CDR1 is SGDLS, CDR2 YYNGEE, per germline. The CDR3 length is 14 residues.

The genes are TRBV7-7 and TRBJ2-5; D not resolved. CDR1 and CDR2 (germline): SSHAT, FNYEAQ (reference sequence). The V gene lost 1 base and the J gene lost 1 base, with 4 bases spanning the gap. There are 13 residues in the CDR3. The CDR3 region has the DNA TGTGCCAGCAGCTTAGGGGCCCAAGAGACCCAGTACTTC. This codes for CASSLGAQETQYF.

This clone was found a few times. V and J are TRBV19 and TRBJ1-1; D not resolved. V lost 5 bases, J lost 4 bases, and 11 bases lay in between. CDR1 and CDR2 (germline): LNHDA, SQIVND (reference sequence). This CDR3 spans 13 amino acids. CDR3 sequence (DNA): TGTGCCAGTAGTGAAATTGGGAGCACTGAAGCTTTCTTT. Translation: CASSEIGSTEAFF.

The gene calls are TRBV6-1 and TRBJ1-2; TRBD1 matches at 8 bases. CDR3 length: 17 residues. Germline assignment: CDR1 MNHNS and CDR2 SASEGT. Losses at the gene ends were 2 bases for V and 4 bases for J; bases not matched to a gene: 12. CDR3 coding DNA: TGTGCCAGCAGTGAATGGGGACAGGCGAGAGGCTTCTATGGCTACACCTTC. Translation gives CASSEWGQARGFYGYTF.

The chain uses TRBV7-2 and TRBJ1-1; D gene uncertain. This CDR3 contains 13 residues. V shed 3 bases and J shed 5 bases, with 10 bases lying between them. Per germline, CDR1 SGHTA and CDR2 FQGNSA. CDR3 loop: CASSLEYSTEAFF. In DNA, the CDR3 is TGTGCCAGCAGCTTGGAGTATTCGACTGAAGCTTTCTTT.

Written as DNA, the CDR3 is TGTGCCAGCAGCCCCCGGACCCCTTTCCTAGCGGAAAATGAGAACGAGCAGTACTTC. Its protein is CASSPRTPFLAENENEQYF. This sequence joins TRBV13 and TRBJ2-7, with TRBD2 identical over 7 bases. The germline gives CDR1 PRHDT, CDR2 FYEKMQ (reference sequence). The CDR3 has 19 amino acids. Trimming took 5 bases from V and 5 from J; bases not matched to a gene: 24.

The chain carries TRBV6-1 and TRBJ2-7; D is unresolved. Trimming pared 0 bases from V and 0 bases from J, leaving 9 bases between. The CDR3 has 15 amino acids. CDR1 and CDR2 (germline): MNHNS, SASEGT. In DNA form, the CDR3 reads TGTGCCAGCAGTGAAGCGCTCGCGTTCTCCTACGAGCAGTACTTC. It encodes CASSEALAFSYEQYF.

V gene TRBV27 combines with J gene TRBJ1-5; D gene uncertain. CDR1 is MNHEY, CDR2 SMNVEV, per germline (reference sequence). Trimming pared 4 bases from V and 3 bases from J, leaving 7 bases between. The CDR3 contains 13 residues. CDR3 DNA sequence: TGTGCCAGCAGTTCCTTTCTCAATCAGCCCCAGCATTTT. Amino acids: CASSSFLNQPQHF.

In its sample, this clone was seen a few times. V is TRBV2 and J is TRBJ1-5; D is possibly TRBD1 (5 bases). This CDR3 is 13 amino acids long. Trimming removed 3 bases at V and 7 bases at J, with 10 bases between. Germline values: CDR1 SNHLY, CDR2 FYNNEI. The CDR3, as DNA: TGTGCCAGCAGTGACAGGGTGAGGCAGCCCCAGCATTTT. Protein product: CASSDRVRQPQHF.

This rearrangement joins TRBV7-2 to TRBJ1-6; 12 bases are a match to TRBD1. The V gene end was trimmed by 5 bases and the J gene end by 12 bases; junction bases not matched to a gene: 8. Per germline, CDR1 SGHTA and CDR2 FQGNSA. The CDR3 loop spans 15 amino acids. The CDR3 DNA follows: TGTGCCAGCAGCATGGGACAGGGGGCCTGGGGACCCCTCCACTTT. This encodes CASSMGQGAWGPLHF. Complete variable domain (other parts from reference TRBV7-2 and TRBJ1-6): GAGVSQSPSNKVTEKGKDVELRCDPISGHTALYWYRQSLGQGLEFLIYFQGNSAPDKSGLPSDRFSAERTGGSVSTLTIQRTQQEDSAVYLCASSMGQGAWGPLHFGNGTRLTVT.